This record covers a single T cell receptor (beta chain). The antigen remains undetermined. TCRdb re-called the 5' RACE reads through MiXCR, storing one row per CDR3 protein. The sample comprises about 320,000 distinct CDR3 sequences, around 13% of which are singletons, and around 3% rests with the top ten. The data derive from a study of T cells after yellow fever vaccination. For the study at large: Low-cell-number fractions underwent preparation using SMART-Seq v4 Ultra Low Input.

Points from the study as a whole: Peaking faster, on day 5 versus 15, the secondary response was nonetheless weaker.

This CDR3 has 13 residues. The germline V and J ends were trimmed by 6 bases and 6 bases, with 15 bases remaining between them. Germline V gives CDR1 KGHSH, CDR2 LQKENI. The V gene is TRBV18, the J gene TRBJ2-7; D unresolved. The receptor comes from a man between 18 and 35 years old who received the YFV17D yellow fever vaccine. The sequencing here drew on CD4+ T cells sorted from PBMCs, taken 15 days after the yellow fever booster vaccination. The CDR3 region has the DNA TGTGCCAGCTCCGCCCGGCTCTCCCCCGAGCAGTACTTC. Translation: CASSARLSPEQYF.